The 19 T cell receptor beta chains below come from one sample, sequenced in a study of long-term antiretroviral therapy in people with HIV. The immunoSEQ assay was v3.0, run at survey level. Measured with immunoSEQ multiplex PCR; TCRdb has only the in-frame clones, and not every one. The repertoire has about 22,000 clones, about 84% of them found once; the top ten carry less than 20%. The specimen was unsorted PBMCs, collected 0.5 years before starting antiretroviral therapy. The receptors shown here come from a man between 35 and 55 years old with HIV.

The chain combines TRBV11-2 with TRBJ2-5; no reliable D call. This CDR3 comprises 17 residues. Per the germline V gene, CDR1 is SGHAT and CDR2 is FQNNGV. V shed 8 bases and J shed 2 bases, with 24 bases lying between them. The chain's CDR3 is CASPFDRAGTQQETQYF. DNA of the CDR3: TGTGCCAGCCCCTTCGACCGGGCTGGAACGCAACAAGAGACCCAGTACTTC.

V gene TRBV7-9 combines with J gene TRBJ2-7, with 15 positions matching TRBD2. V lost 0 bases, J lost 0 bases, and 3 bases stayed unmatched. This CDR3 comprises 18 residues. Germline V gives CDR1 SEHNR, CDR2 FQNEAQ (reference sequence). The CDR3 sequence: CASSLAGTSGGLSYEQYF. The CDR3, as DNA: TGTGCCAGCAGCTTAGCTGGGACTAGCGGGGGGCTCTCCTACGAGCAGTACTTC.

The chain couples TRBV28 to TRBJ2-6; D is unresolved. The germline gives CDR1 MDHEN, CDR2 SYDVKM. The ends were cut back, 5 bases at V and 0 bases at J, with 8 bases in the middle. There are 15 residues in the CDR3. CDR3 coding DNA: TGTGCCAGCAGTATCCAGCACTCTGGGGCCAACGTCCTGACTTTC. Amino acids: CASSIQHSGANVLTF. The whole variable domain, remainder taken from reference TRBV28 and TRBJ2-6, is DVKVTQSSRYLVKRTGEKVFLECVQDMDHENMFWYRQDPGLGLRLIYFSYDVKMKEKGDIPEGYSVSREKKERFSLILESASTNQTSMYLCASSIQHSGANVLTFGAGSRLTVL.

This chain uses TRBV27 with TRBJ2-5, with 8 positions matching TRBD1. V was pared by 5 bases and J by 4 bases, with 6 bases of the junction left unmatched. CDR1 is MNHEY, CDR2 SMNVEV, per germline (reference sequence). CDR3 length: 14 residues. As DNA, the CDR3 is TGTGCCAGCAGTGCGAACAGGGGGTCAGAGACCCAGTACTTC. It encodes CASSANRGSETQYF.

The CDR3 DNA sequence: TGTGCCAGCAGCTTACCGCAGGAACGACAGGGGGTCGTCGATGAGCAGTTCTTC. Its translation is CASSLPQERQGVVDEQFF. The chain recombines TRBV28 with TRBJ2-1; the match to TRBD1 covers 9 bases. Germline-derived CDR1 and CDR2 are MDHEN and SYDVKM. The trim removed 6 bases at V and 8 bases at J, leaving 20 bases unmatched. CDR3 length equals 18 residues.

The chain uses TRBV2 and TRBJ1-4; TRBD1 matches 10 bases. Germline V gives CDR1 SNHLY, CDR2 FYNNEI. Losses at the gene ends were 4 bases for V and 7 bases for J; bases not matched to a gene: 3. The CDR3 contains 14 residues. The CDR3, as DNA: TGTGCCAGCAGTGGCGGACAGGGGGGTGAAAAACTGTTTTTT. Residues: CASSGGQGGEKLFF.

The chain has TRBV4-1 and TRBJ2-3, with D possibly being TRBD1 or TRBD2 (5 bases each). The V end was cut by 0 bases, the J end by 5 bases, with 12 bases between. Germline loops: CDR1 MGHRA, CDR2 YSYEKL. The CDR3 has 15 residues. The DNA for the CDR3 is TGCGCCAGCAGCCAAGAGATCGGGGCCGAAGATACGCAGTATTTT. As protein: CASSQEIGAEDTQYF.

The rearrangement links TRBV4-3 to TRBJ1-1; perhaps TRBD1 as D (6 bases). Germline V gene sequence: CDR1 LGHNA, CDR2 YSLEER. The CDR3 loop spans 14 amino acids. The V and J ends lost 2 bases and 8 bases respectively, with 15 bases between them. CDR3 in amino acids: CASSQMDSSVEAFF. CDR3 nucleotides: TGCGCCAGCAGCCAAATGGACAGCTCCGTCGAAGCTTTCTTT.

In this sample, this clone turned up once. The chain uses TRBV6-6 and TRBJ2-5, with D tentatively TRBD1 (6 bases). CDR3 length: 13 amino acids. Trimming took 2 bases from V and 5 from J, leaving 9 bases between them. Germline CDR1 MNHNY, CDR2 SVGAGI (reference sequence). The CDR3 region is CASSYRGYETQYF. The CDR3 DNA sequence: TGTGCCAGCAGTTACAGGGGGTACGAGACCCAGTACTTC.

The chain uses TRBV6-5 and TRBJ1-2; D not resolved. V was cut by 6 bases and J by 3 bases, with 8 bases left in between. Per the germline V gene, CDR1 is MNHEY and CDR2 is SVGAGI. The CDR3 has 12 residues. CDR3 bases: TGTGCCAGCAGCTCAGCCTACTATGGCTACACCTTC. It codes for CASSSAYYGYTF.

CDR3 residues: CASSLDLDVYEQYF. The CDR3 bases are TGTGCCAGCAGCTTAGATCTTGACGTCTACGAGCAGTACTTC. The V and J genes are TRBV11-2 and TRBJ2-7; no clear D. V lost 0 bases, J lost 3 bases, and 9 bases lay in between. The V gene's germline CDR1 is SGHAT and CDR2 FQNNGV. CDR3 length: 14 residues.

The chain combines TRBV7-8 with TRBJ1-1; D ambiguous. V was pared by 5 bases and J by 5 bases, with 12 bases between. Germline CDR1 reads SGHVS; CDR2 reads FQNEAQ. The CDR3 runs 13 residues. CDR3 region: CASSTSLVTEAFF. The CDR3 DNA reads as TGTGCCAGCAGCACCAGCCTGGTAACTGAAGCTTTCTTT.

The J gene is TRBJ2-7, the V gene TRBV6-1; maybe TRBD2 (6 bases). V shed 2 bases and J shed 4 bases, with 18 bases lying between them. CDR1 is MNHNS and CDR2 is SASEGT in the germline V gene. The CDR3 extends over 16 amino acids. For the CDR3, the DNA is TGTGCCAGCAGTGAATCGGGGGAGACGATCCTATACGAGCAGTACTTC. Its protein is CASSESGETILYEQYF.

This chain uses TRBV29-1 with TRBJ1-1, with a weak D call TRBD1 (6 bases). With 7 bases removed from V and 4 bases from J, the gap between germline ends came to 13 bases. The CDR3 contains 12 residues. Germline V gene data show CDR1 as SQVTM and CDR2 as ANQGSEA. CDR3 protein: CSALTGRTEAFF. CDR3 sequence (DNA): TGCAGCGCCCTTACAGGGCGCACTGAAGCTTTCTTT. The entire variable domain, with the rest obtained from reference TRBV29-1 and TRBJ1-1, is as follows: SAVISQKPSRDICQRGTSLTIQCQVDSQVTMMFWYRQQPGQSLTLIATANQGSEATYESGFVIDKFPISRPNLTFSTLTVSNMSPEDSSIYLCSALTGRTEAFFGQGTRLTVV.

For the CDR3, the DNA is TGTGCCAGCAGCTTGGCCAATGAGCAGTTCTTC. It is translated as CASSLANEQFF. This rearrangement joins TRBV5-8 to TRBJ2-1; D gene uncertain. The CDR3 contains 11 residues. Germline V gives CDR1 SGHTS, CDR2 YDEGEE. V was trimmed by 0 bases and J by 6 bases, leaving 1 base between them.

The rearrangement links TRBV5-1 to TRBJ1-1, with D possibly being TRBD1 (5 bases). The ends were cut back, 0 bases at V and 4 bases at J, with 13 bases in the middle. Germline lookup yields CDR1 SGHRS and CDR2 YFSETQ. The CDR3 runs 15 residues. CDR3 DNA sequence: TGCGCCAGCAGCTTGGTCGGGGGAGATGGCACTGAAGCTTTCTTT. Its protein product is CASSLVGGDGTEAFF.

The chain is built from TRBV27 and TRBJ1-5; perhaps TRBD1 as D (5 bases). V shed 8 bases and J shed 5 bases, with 16 bases lying between them. CDR1 and CDR2 from the germline V gene are MNHEY and SMNVEV (reference sequence). The length of the CDR3 is 14 residues. The CDR3 is CASGVGGGDQPQHF. CDR3 DNA: TGTGCCAGCGGGGTGGGGGGAGGAGATCAGCCCCAGCATTTT.

The CDR3 nucleotides are TGTGCCAGCAGCCCTAGACTAGCGGGGGGCGCTACCCAAGAGACCCAGTACTTC. This codes for CASSPRLAGGATQETQYF. The rearrangement uses TRBV7-8 and TRBJ2-5; TRBD2 matches 13 bases. Germline V gene lookup returns CDR1 SGHVS and CDR2 FQNEAQ. V was clipped by 5 bases and J by 1 base; unmatched bases: 10. This CDR3 has 18 residues.

This chain links TRBV5-1 with TRBJ1-3, with unresolved D. Germline-derived CDR1 and CDR2 are SGHRS and YFSETQ. Trimming pared 4 bases from V and 0 bases from J, leaving 8 bases between. This CDR3 region has 14 residues. The CDR3 DNA is TGCGCCAGCAGCCCCGATTCCTCTGGAAACACCATATATTTT. Residues: CASSPDSSGNTIYF.